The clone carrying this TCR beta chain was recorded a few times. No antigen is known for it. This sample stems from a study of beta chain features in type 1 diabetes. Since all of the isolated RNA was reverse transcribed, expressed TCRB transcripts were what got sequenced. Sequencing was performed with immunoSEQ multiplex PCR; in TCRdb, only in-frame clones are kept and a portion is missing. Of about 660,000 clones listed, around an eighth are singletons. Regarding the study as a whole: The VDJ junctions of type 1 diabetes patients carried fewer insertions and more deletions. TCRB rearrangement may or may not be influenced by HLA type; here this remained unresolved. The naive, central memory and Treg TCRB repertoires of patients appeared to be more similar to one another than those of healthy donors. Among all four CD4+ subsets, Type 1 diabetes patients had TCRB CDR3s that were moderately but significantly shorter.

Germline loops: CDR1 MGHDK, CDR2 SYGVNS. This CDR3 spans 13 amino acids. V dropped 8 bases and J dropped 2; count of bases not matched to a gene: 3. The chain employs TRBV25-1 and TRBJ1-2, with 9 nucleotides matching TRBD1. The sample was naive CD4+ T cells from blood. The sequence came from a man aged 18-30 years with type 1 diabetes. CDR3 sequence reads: CASRGTGNYGYTF. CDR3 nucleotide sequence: TGTGCCAGCCGGGGGACAGGGAACTATGGCTACACCTTC.